This passage covers 22 T cell receptor beta chains from one sample sequenced in a study of neoadjuvant anti-PD-1 for oral cavity cancer. Here immunoSEQ multiplex PCR was the method, and the copy in TCRdb shows in-frame clones only, minus some. The table includes about 42,000 clones, 77% detected once. The time point was: after neoadjuvant nivolumab, at surgical resection. The specimen was PBMCs, collected after nivolumab (anti-PD-1) treatment. Every receptor here comes from a person aged 35-79 years with oral cavity squamous cell carcinoma.

This rearrangement joins TRBV7-8 to TRBJ1-2, with 12 bases matching TRBD1. Trimming took 0 bases from V and 2 from J; bases not matched to a gene: 4. Looked up from germline, CDR1 is SGHVS and CDR2 is FQNEAQ. The CDR3 has 17 residues. CDR3 nucleotides: TGTGCCAGCAGCTTAGCCCCGGGACAGGGGGCGAACTATGGCTACACCTTC. Protein product: CASSLAPGQGANYGYTF.

CDR3 sequence reads: CASSPSTIGRTGELFF. CDR3 DNA: TGTGCCAGCAGCCCTAGCACCATAGGACGGACCGGGGAGCTGTTTTTT. The chain employs TRBV13 and TRBJ2-2, with D maybe TRBD2 (5 bases). Germline assignment: CDR1 PRHDT and CDR2 FYEKMQ (reference sequence). Deletions cut 5 bases from V and 5 bases from J, with 18 bases between. The CDR3 spans 16 residues.

The genes are TRBV7-6 and TRBJ1-1; D may be TRBD1 (5 bases). The CDR3 is 13 residues long. Germline lookup yields CDR1 SGHVS and CDR2 FNYEAQ. Trimming took off 7 bases at V and 1 base at J, with 10 bases between the two ends. The CDR3 DNA sequence: TGTGCCAGCACCATGGGGCAGAACACTGAAGCTTTCTTT. Translated, it gives CASTMGQNTEAFF.

The chain carries TRBV28 and TRBJ2-1; TRBD2 matches at 10 bases. There are 18 residues in the CDR3. CDR1 MDHEN and CDR2 SYDVKM come from the germline V gene. The junction had 19 bases not matched to a gene; V was cut back by 6 bases and J by 8 bases. The CDR3 here is CASSYPLTISGRSYEQFF. The CDR3 DNA sequence: TGTGCCAGCAGCTATCCCCTAACGATTAGCGGGAGGAGCTATGAGCAGTTCTTC.

The chain employs TRBV5-6 and TRBJ2-3; TRBD2 might be the D (6 bases). V lost 4 bases and J 1 base, leaving 22 bases between the germline ends. Looked up from germline, CDR1 is SGHDT and CDR2 is YYEEEE. The CDR3 is 18 amino acids. The CDR3 sequence is CASSRGTGSFGRTDTQYF. The CDR3 coding sequence is TGTGCCAGCAGCCGGGGGACGGGAAGCTTCGGACGCACAGATACGCAGTATTTT.

The table lists this clone with a few counts. V usage is TRBV5-1 and J usage is TRBJ1-1, with TRBD1 matching 9 bases. The germline V gene has CDR1 SGHRS and CDR2 YFSETQ. This CDR3 region has 15 residues. Trimming cost V 3 bases and J 8 bases; bases outside gene matches: 11. The CDR3 DNA reads as TGCGCCAGCAGCTATCTACAGGGGGCGATGGGAGAAGCTTTCTTT. Translating it yields CASSYLQGAMGEAFF.

The chain combines TRBV7-6 with TRBJ2-7; TRBD1 matches 9 bases. After removal of 5 bases from V and 7 bases from J, the junction contained 12 bases not matched to a gene. This CDR3 spans 15 amino acids. Germline V lookup: CDR1 SGHVS, CDR2 FNYEAQ. CDR3 region: CASSLYLGTGQEQYF. Here the CDR3 DNA reads TGTGCCAGCAGCCTTTACCTCGGGACAGGGCAAGAGCAGTACTTC.

This clone was picked up a small number of times. V usage is TRBV9 and J usage is TRBJ1-3, with 8 bases identical to TRBD1. The germline V gene has CDR1 SGDLS and CDR2 YYNGEE. The CDR3 runs to 15 residues. J was trimmed by 4 bases and V by 4 bases; bases with no gene match: 7. Here the CDR3 reads CASSITGGPGNTIYF. CDR3 in DNA: TGTGCCAGCAGCATTACAGGGGGACCAGGAAACACCATATATTTT.

The chain combines TRBV5-1 with TRBJ1-4; D unresolved. CDR1 is SGHRS and CDR2 is YFSETQ in the germline V gene. This CDR3 has 14 residues. V lost 4 bases and J lost 0, with 7 bases in between. This chain's CDR3 is CASSPRATNEKLFF. CDR3 in DNA: TGCGCCAGCAGCCCCAGAGCAACTAATGAAAAACTGTTTTTT.

The J gene is TRBJ1-2, the V gene TRBV6-1, with TRBD1 identical over 11 bases. The CDR3 has 14 residues. CDR1 is MNHNS, CDR2 SASEGT, per germline. J gave up 7 bases and V 11 bases, and 12 bases lay outside the gene matches. The CDR3 sequence is CAAGRGQGARGYTF. The CDR3 coding sequence is TGTGCCGCCGGGCGCGGACAGGGGGCGCGTGGCTACACCTTC.

Only a few counts were recorded for this clone. The chain has TRBV7-2 and TRBJ2-2; TRBD2 matches 12 bases. Germline V lookup: CDR1 SGHTA, CDR2 FQGNSA. CDR3 length: 15 residues. V lost 5 bases to trimming and J lost 4 bases; unmatched junction nucleotides: 2. The CDR3 spells CASSKGLAGTGELFF. The CDR3 DNA reads as TGTGCCAGCAGCAAGGGACTAGCGGGCACCGGGGAGCTGTTTTTT.

This clone is a singleton in its sample. This chain uses TRBV5-1 with TRBJ1-1; D is undetermined. CDR1 is SGHRS and CDR2 is YFSETQ in the germline V gene. V gave up 1 base and J gave up 0 bases, with 7 bases separating them. The CDR3 sequence is 14 residues long. CDR3 protein: CASSLRTVNTEAFF. The CDR3 DNA is TGCGCCAGCAGCTTGAGGACGGTGAACACTGAAGCTTTCTTT.

This clone was seen once. The V and J genes are TRBV9 and TRBJ2-3, with 8 bases identical to TRBD2. CDR3 length: 14 amino acids. Looked up from germline, CDR1 is SGDLS and CDR2 is YYNGEE. Losses at the gene ends were 4 bases for V and 6 bases for J; bases not matched to a gene: 7. The CDR3 DNA reads as TGTGCCAGCAGCCTTAGCGGGAAAGGGGATACGCAGTATTTT. Amino acids: CASSLSGKGDTQYF.

In its sample, this clone was seen once. CDR3 sequence (DNA): TGCGCCAGCAGCTCGACTAGCGGGATGAATGAGCAGTTCTTC. Its translation is CASSSTSGMNEQFF. The chain has TRBV5-1 and TRBJ2-1; 11 nucleotides line up with TRBD2. Per the germline V gene, CDR1 is SGHRS and CDR2 is YFSETQ. Trimming took 3 bases from V and 7 from J; bases not matched to a gene: 3. The CDR3 totals 14 residues.

This chain joins TRBV28 and TRBJ2-5; the match to TRBD2 covers 13 bases. CDR3 length: 14 amino acids. Losses at the gene ends were 7 bases for V and 3 bases for J; bases not matched to a gene: 2. Germline CDR1 and CDR2: MDHEN and SYDVKM. CDR3 region: CASIGTSGEETQYF. The CDR3 DNA follows: TGTGCCAGCATCGGGACTAGCGGGGAAGAGACCCAGTACTTC.

The chain joins TRBV7-9 to TRBJ1-2; 12 nucleotides agree with TRBD1. The germline gives CDR1 SEHNR, CDR2 FQNEAQ (reference sequence). V shed 5 bases, J shed 8 bases, and the junction held 12 bases outside the gene matches. This CDR3 spans 16 amino acids. The CDR3 nucleotides are TGTGCCAGCAGCGACCCCGGGACAGGGGGCCTCGGCGGCTACACCTTC. This translates into CASSDPGTGGLGGYTF. The whole variable domain, remainder taken from reference TRBV7-9 and TRBJ1-2, is DTGVSQNPRHKITKRGQNVTFRCDPISEHNRLYWYRQTLGQGPEFLTYFQNEAQLEKSRLLSDRFSAERPKGSFSTLEIQRTEQGDSAMYLCASSDPGTGGLGGYTFGSGTRLTVV.

This chain uses TRBV28 with TRBJ2-2; the D is unclear. This CDR3 has 13 amino acids. Trimming removed 5 bases from V and 3 bases from J, with 7 bases in between. CDR1 MDHEN and CDR2 SYDVKM come from the germline V gene. CDR3: CASSTPDTGELFF. As DNA, the CDR3 is TGTGCCAGCAGTACTCCAGACACCGGGGAGCTGTTTTTT.

This chain uses TRBV27 with TRBJ2-2; D uncertain. Trimming cost V 8 bases and J 0 bases, with 10 bases left between them. This CDR3 spans 14 amino acids. Germline CDR1 is MNHEY and CDR2 is SMNVEV (reference sequence). The CDR3 reads CASHNRTNTGELFF. The CDR3 nucleotides are TGTGCCAGCCACAACCGGACGAACACCGGGGAGCTGTTTTTT.

The rearrangement links TRBV9 to TRBJ1-3; tentatively, D is TRBD1 (5 bases). Trimming cost V 4 bases and J 0 bases, with 11 bases left between them. The germline V gene has CDR1 SGDLS and CDR2 YYNGEE. The CDR3 extends over 15 amino acids. CDR3 nucleotides: TGTGCCAGCAGCCCCCGACAGCGCTCTGGAAACACCATATATTTT. This codes for CASSPRQRSGNTIYF.

The rearrangement joins TRBV2 to TRBJ1-3, with TRBD1 matching over 7 bases. The germline V gene encodes CDR1 SNHLY and CDR2 FYNNEI. J lost 0 bases, V lost 7 bases, and 9 bases had no gene match. This CDR3 has 16 amino acids. CDR3 sequence: CASTAKGAISGNTIYF. DNA of the CDR3: TGTGCCAGCACCGCGAAGGGGGCCATCTCTGGAAACACCATATATTTT.

V is TRBV19 and J is TRBJ1-1; possible D gene TRBD1, 6 bases. Germline lookup yields CDR1 LNHDA and CDR2 SQIVND (reference sequence). The germline V and J ends were trimmed by 4 bases and 4 bases, with 10 bases remaining between them. The CDR3 is made up of 13 amino acids. The CDR3 coding sequence is TGTGCCAGTAGTACACAGGGAAGCACTGAAGCTTTCTTT. It yields the protein CASSTQGSTEAFF.

The chain is built from TRBV5-1 and TRBJ1-2; 8 bases are a match to TRBD1. CDR1 is SGHRS and CDR2 is YFSETQ in the germline V gene. The length of the CDR3 is 15 residues. The V and J ends lost 4 bases and 4 bases, in that order; junction bases with no gene match: 9. DNA for the CDR3: TGCGCCAGCAGCCCAGGGGCGGGACAGGCCTATGGCTACACCTTC. It specifies CASSPGAGQAYGYTF.